This record covers a single T cell receptor beta chain. What it recognizes is unknown. V dropped 5 bases and J dropped 10; count of bases not matched to a gene: 11. The CDR3 runs 15 residues. Germline V gene lookup returns CDR1 SGHAT and CDR2 FQNNGV. This sample was included in a study of OX40 agonist ivuxolimab in advanced cancers. Looking at the study overall: Subjects had a mean age of around 60 years, with a range of roughly 20 to 79; around 80% were male. Study-wide findings and caveats: Nonresponders, in some cases, also had low normalized T-cell clonal expansion.

TCRdb's copy holds only in-frame clones and misses some; the assay was immunoSEQ multiplex PCR. This repertoire shows more than 50,000 clones, 84% found once; its top ten account for approximately 4.4%. The chain is built from TRBV11-2 and TRBJ1-6; TRBD1 aligns across 7 bases. This TCR came from an adult with an advanced solid tumor such as melanoma, head and neck, liver or kidney cancer. The sequences come from CD4+ or CD8+ T cells sorted from blood, collected in a trial of the OX40 agonist ivuxolimab. CDR3 coding DNA: TGTGCCAGCAGCCTTATAAGGGGGCGCGGATCACCCCTCCACTTT. Protein: CASSLIRGRGSPLHF.